The text below deals with one TCR beta chain. The target antigen is unknown. Germline assignment: CDR1 SQVTM and CDR2 ANQGSEA. V dropped 1 base and J dropped 3 bases, with 10 bases sitting between them. This CDR3 contains 13 residues. This specimen comes from a study of human T cells and chemical hapten exposure. Study observations and caveats: Patch test score was positively correlated with the counts of PT1 expanded TCRs. Significantly greater numbers of large CDR3 similarity clusters came from expanded TCRs than from controls. DPC sensitization did not alter TCRs above 1 in 1000 frequency.

TCRdb used MiXCR to reprocess the RACE reads, holding one entry per CDR3 protein. The sample lists 110,000 or so distinct CDR3 sequences, about 34% seen once, with roughly 2.7% in the top ten. The time point denotes: patch test 3, about 24 weeks after DPC sensitization. Indicated treatment: therapeutic diphenylcyclopropenone sensitization with weekly scalp DPC. Each donor was an alopecia patient between 18 and 70 years of age who qualified for DPC. The starting material was whole blood, obtained in connection with sensitization to the hapten diphenylcyclopropenone (DPC). The chain joins TRBV29-1 to TRBJ2-7, with D possibly TRBD2 on 6 matching bases. The TCR originated in a man aged 35 to 55 with alopecia areata. Some clones in this sample may be carry-over from other donors' samples. This CDR3 reads CSVEVGGNYEQYF. DNA for the CDR3: TGCAGCGTTGAAGTGGGGGGTAACTACGAGCAGTACTTC.